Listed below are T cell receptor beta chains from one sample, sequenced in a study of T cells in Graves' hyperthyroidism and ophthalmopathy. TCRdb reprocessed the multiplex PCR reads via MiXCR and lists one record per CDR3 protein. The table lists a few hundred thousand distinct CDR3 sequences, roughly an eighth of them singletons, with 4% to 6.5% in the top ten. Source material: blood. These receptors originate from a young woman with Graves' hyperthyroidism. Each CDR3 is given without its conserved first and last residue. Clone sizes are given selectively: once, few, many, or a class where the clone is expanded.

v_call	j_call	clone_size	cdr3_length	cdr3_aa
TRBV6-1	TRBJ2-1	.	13	ASSEFSRGFNEQF
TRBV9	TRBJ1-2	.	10	TSSEAGYGYT
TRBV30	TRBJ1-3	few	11	AWRDTTGNTIY
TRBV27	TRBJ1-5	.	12	ASSLRGDDQPQH
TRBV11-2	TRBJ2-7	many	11	ASTRDRGYEQY
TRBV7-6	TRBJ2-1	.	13	ACSLVETEFNEQF
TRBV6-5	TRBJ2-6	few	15	ASSYQRGAAGANVLT
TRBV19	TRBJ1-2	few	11	ASSMPRIHGYT
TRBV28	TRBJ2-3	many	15	ASSANPGQGSTDTQY
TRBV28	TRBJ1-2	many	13	ASSSPLLATYGYT
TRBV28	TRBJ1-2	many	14	ASSSLLGGANYGYT
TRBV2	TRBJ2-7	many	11	ASSGDRVYEQY